The next 4 T cell receptor beta chains were all read from a single sample in a study of chemoradiotherapy in HPV16-positive cancers. The method was immunoSEQ multiplex PCR; TCRdb's version includes in-frame clones alone and lacks a portion of them. This table holds over 10,000 clones, roughly 90% found once. The material sequenced was blood, taken from a patient who underwent chemoradiotherapy. These receptors came from a human donor with HPV-associated anogenital cancer.

The V gene is TRBV27, the J gene TRBJ2-5, with 7 bases matching TRBD1. The germline CDR1 and CDR2 sequences are MNHEY and SMNVEV (reference sequence). CDR3 size: 12 residues. V shed 6 bases and J 5 bases; nucleotides not matched to a gene: 3. As DNA, the CDR3 is TGTGCCAGCAGGACAGGGCGGGAGACCCAGTACTTC. Amino acid sequence: CASRTGRETQYF.

The chain employs TRBV5-6 and TRBJ1-1; D uncertain. The CDR3 has 16 amino acids. V was clipped by 2 bases and J by 5 bases, with 19 bases between them. Germline CDR1 SGHDT, CDR2 YYEEEE. Written as DNA, the CDR3 is TGTGCCAGCAGCTTCCTAGGACGGGGTTCGTGGACTGAAGCTTTCTTT. Amino acids: CASSFLGRGSWTEAFF.

This clone was detected once. This chain links TRBV5-1 with TRBJ2-3; tentative D call: TRBD2 (6 bases). V was cut by 1 base and J by 3 bases, with 9 bases left in between. CDR1 is SGHRS, CDR2 YFSETQ, per germline. The CDR3 consists of 14 residues. The CDR3 DNA reads as TGCGCCAGCAGCTTGCGCCGGGAGACAGATACGCAGTATTTT. Translating it yields CASSLRRETDTQYF.

V is TRBV4-2 and J is TRBJ2-1; 9 nucleotides match TRBD2. The CDR3 loop spans 17 amino acids. Germline V gene sequence: CDR1 LGHNA, CDR2 YNFKEQ. V lost 6 bases, J lost 1 base, and 10 bases stayed unmatched. CDR3 in DNA: TGTGCCAGCAGTTCCATCGGGCGGGGGGGATCCTACAATGAGCAGTTCTTC. The encoded protein is CASSSIGRGGSYNEQFF.